These 23 T cell receptor beta chains share one sample of origin, sequenced in a study of siplizumab effects on memory and regulatory T cells. TCRdb's table, derived via immunoSEQ multiplex PCR, lists solely in-frame clones and lacks some. Of some 100,000 clones listed, 85% to 95% are singletons. The sequencing input was non-Treg CD4+ T cells sorted from blood. The receptors were gathered from a human donor in good health.

This clone was seen a single time. This sequence joins TRBV7-2 and TRBJ2-1; perhaps TRBD2 as D (5 bases). The V gene's germline CDR1 is SGHTA and CDR2 FQGNSA. Trimming took 5 bases from V and 0 from J, leaving 11 bases between them. CDR3 length equals 15 residues. The CDR3 DNA reads TGTGCCAGCAGCCCTAGGGAGAGCTCCTACAATGAGCAGTTCTTC. Translated: CASSPRESSYNEQFF.

The chain is built from TRBV15 and TRBJ2-7; the D gene is possibly TRBD2 (5 bases). The germline V gene has CDR1 LNHNV and CDR2 YYDKDF (reference sequence). This CDR3 has 15 amino acids. Trimming shortened V by 0 bases and J by 1 base, and 10 bases separated the two germline ends. CDR3 sequence: CATSRDWESSYEQYF. CDR3 bases: TGTGCCACCAGCAGAGATTGGGAGTCGTCCTACGAGCAGTACTTC.

This rearrangement joins TRBV6-6 to TRBJ1-1; D not resolved. Germline loops: CDR1 MNHNY, CDR2 SVGAGI (reference sequence). V dropped 5 bases and J dropped 2 bases, with 9 bases sitting between them. The CDR3 spans 13 residues. The CDR3 spells CASSTPLNTEAFF. For the CDR3, the DNA is TGTGCCAGCAGTACGCCGCTCAACACTGAAGCTTTCTTT.

The chain has TRBV10-3 and TRBJ1-1; a possible D gene is TRBD1 (5 bases). V lost 6 bases to trimming and J lost 0 bases, with 14 bases between them. The germline CDR1 and CDR2 sequences are ENHRY and SYGVKD. The CDR3 runs to 15 residues. CDR3 residues: CAISVGATMNTEAFF. The CDR3 region has the DNA TGTGCCATCAGCGTCGGGGCAACTATGAACACTGAAGCTTTCTTT.

This sequence joins TRBV4-2 and TRBJ2-7; D uncertain. The CDR3 loop spans 15 amino acids. The germline V gene has CDR1 LGHNA and CDR2 YNFKEQ. Trimming cost V 0 bases and J 2 bases, with 11 bases left between them. The chain's CDR3 is CASSQDPRYPYEQYF. CDR3 coding DNA: TGTGCCAGCAGCCAAGATCCAAGATACCCCTACGAGCAGTACTTC.

V gene TRBV9 combines with J gene TRBJ1-1; the match to TRBD1 covers 9 bases. Germline V gives CDR1 SGDLS, CDR2 YYNGEE. V lost 5 bases and J lost 4; bases outside the gene matches: 12. The CDR3 is made up of 16 amino acids. This chain's CDR3 is CASSAGTGKIITEAFF. The CDR3 DNA sequence: TGTGCCAGCAGTGCCGGGACAGGGAAAATAATCACTGAAGCTTTCTTT.

The chain joins TRBV11-3 to TRBJ2-1; D possibly corresponds to TRBD1 (5 bases). Trimming took 5 bases from V and 10 from J, leaving 21 bases between them. CDR3 length: 15 residues. Germline lookup yields CDR1 SGHNT and CDR2 YENEEA. Here the CDR3 reads CASSNEGAAGGEQFF. CDR3 DNA sequence: TGTGCCAGCAGCAACGAAGGGGCGGCCGGTGGAGAGCAGTTCTTC.

The chain joins TRBV6-5 to TRBJ2-7, with 8 positions matching TRBD2. CDR3 length equals 14 residues. V dropped 6 bases and J dropped 2; count of bases not matched to a gene: 6. CDR1 is MNHEY, CDR2 SVGAGI, per germline. The CDR3 bases are TGTGCCAGCAGGCGGACTAGCAATACCTACGAGCAGTACTTC. This sequence encodes CASRRTSNTYEQYF.

The gene calls are TRBV2 and TRBJ2-3; D is ambiguous. The germline V and J ends were trimmed by 2 bases and 5 bases, with 14 bases remaining between them. The CDR3 totals 15 residues. CDR1 is SNHLY, CDR2 FYNNEI, per germline. CDR3 residues: CASSEFVGTLDTQYF. The CDR3 nucleotides read TGTGCCAGCAGTGAATTCGTCGGAACTTTAGATACGCAGTATTTT. Full variable domain (missing parts from reference TRBV2 and TRBJ2-3): EPEVTQTPSHQVTQMGQEVILRCVPISNHLYFYWYRQILGQKVEFLVSFYNNEISEKSEIFDDQFSVERPDGSNFTLKIRSTKLEDSAMYFCASSEFVGTLDTQYFGPGTRLTVL.

This chain links TRBV30 with TRBJ2-3; D possibly corresponds to TRBD2 (6 bases). Germline CDR1 and CDR2: GTSNPN and SVGIG (reference sequence). The CDR3 has 14 residues. The V end lost 3 bases, the J end lost 0 bases, and 10 bases lay between the germline ends. Written as DNA, the CDR3 is TGTGCCTGGAGGGGGGGAACCAGCACAGATACGCAGTATTTT. Residues: CAWRGGTSTDTQYF.

This chain uses TRBV18 with TRBJ2-7, with TRBD2 matching over 15 bases. CDR3 length: 14 residues. The trim removed 3 bases at V and 6 bases at J, leaving 0 bases unmatched. Germline CDR1 reads KGHSH; CDR2 reads LQKENI. The CDR3 bases are TGTGCCAGCTCACCGGGACTAGCGGGAGGCGAGCAGTACTTC. Translation: CASSPGLAGGEQYF.

This rearrangement joins TRBV5-1 to TRBJ2-3; 7 nucleotides line up with TRBD2. V shed 7 bases and J 6 bases; nucleotides not matched to a gene: 11. Per germline, CDR1 SGHRS and CDR2 YFSETQ. This CDR3 region has 14 residues. CDR3 residues: CASSRGLVSDTQYF. The CDR3 bases are TGCGCCAGCTCGAGAGGACTAGTGTCGGATACGCAGTATTTT.

The chain is built from TRBV5-4 and TRBJ1-2, with D uncertain. This CDR3 spans 16 amino acids. Germline values: CDR1 SGHNT, CDR2 YYREEE (reference sequence). The ends were cut back, 0 bases at V and 0 bases at J, with 12 bases in the middle. The CDR3 region has the DNA TGTGCCAGCAGCTTGGAATCCGGACCCTCTAACTATGGCTACACCTTC. Protein product: CASSLESGPSNYGYTF.

This chain joins TRBV27 and TRBJ2-5; the D gene is possibly TRBD1 (6 bases). V shed 3 bases and J shed 2 bases, with 10 bases lying between them. CDR1 is MNHEY and CDR2 is SMNVEV in the germline V gene (reference sequence). The CDR3 covers 14 residues. Written as DNA, the CDR3 is TGTGCCAGCAGTTTTCAGGACAGACAAGAGACCCAGTACTTC. This codes for CASSFQDRQETQYF.

The gene calls are TRBV20-1 and TRBJ1-1; no firm D call. The germline V gene encodes CDR1 DFQATT and CDR2 SNEGSKA (reference sequence). Trimming left V 0 bases short and J 8 bases short, with 7 bases between. The CDR3 length is 11 residues. The CDR3 DNA reads TGCAGTGCTAGAGATTATCTAGAAGCTTTCTTT. It translates to CSARDYLEAFF.

The genes are TRBV30 and TRBJ2-7; possibly TRBD1 for D (6 bases). V lost 2 bases and J 7 bases, leaving 21 bases between the germline ends. The length of the CDR3 is 15 residues. Germline V gene lookup returns CDR1 GTSNPN and CDR2 SVGIG (reference sequence). CDR3 DNA: TGTGCCTGGAGTAGCGTTAGTACAGGGCTTAGGGAGCAGTACTTC. The encoded protein is CAWSSVSTGLREQYF.

This chain uses TRBV18 with TRBJ1-1; unclear D gene. The CDR3 consists of 13 residues. Per germline, CDR1 KGHSH and CDR2 LQKENI. V was clipped by 3 bases and J by 1 base, with 6 bases between them. The CDR3 reads CASSPNKNTEAFF. The CDR3, as DNA: TGTGCCAGCTCACCTAATAAGAACACTGAAGCTTTCTTT.

This clone was seen once. The chain is built from TRBV25-1 and TRBJ1-2, with no clear D. V was trimmed by 2 bases and J by 6 bases, leaving 10 bases between them. This CDR3 has 13 residues. The germline V gene encodes CDR1 MGHDK and CDR2 SYGVNS. The CDR3: CASSERTTDGYTF. The CDR3 nucleotides are TGTGCCAGCAGTGAACGGACGACTGATGGCTACACCTTC.

The CDR3 DNA reads TGTGCCACCAGCGGATCAGATAGCGGGAAGTACGAGCAGTACTTC. Translating gives CATSGSDSGKYEQYF. The rearrangement uses TRBV15 and TRBJ2-7, with TRBD2 matching over 8 bases. The CDR3 runs to 15 residues. Germline V gene data show CDR1 as LNHNV and CDR2 as YYDKDF (reference sequence). Trimming cost V 5 bases and J 4 bases; bases outside gene matches: 10.

The genes are TRBV11-2 and TRBJ1-1; D ambiguous. The CDR3 loop spans 13 amino acids. With 0 bases removed from V and 10 bases from J, the gap between germline ends came to 12 bases. CDR1 and CDR2 from the germline V gene are SGHAT and FQNNGV. Here the CDR3 DNA reads TGTGCCAGCAGCTTAGATCGCTCATCCTCAGCTTTCTTT. Protein product: CASSLDRSSSAFF.

The chain carries TRBV30 and TRBJ2-6; tentatively, D is TRBD1 (5 bases). Germline CDR1 is GTSNPN and CDR2 is SVGIG (reference sequence). V was shortened by 1 base and J by 0 bases, with 13 bases between the two germline ends. The CDR3 contains 17 residues. The CDR3, as DNA: TGTGCCTGGAGTGCCTCCCGACAGCTCTCTGGGGCCAACGTCCTGACTTTC. Its translation: CAWSASRQLSGANVLTF.

The chain couples TRBV7-3 to TRBJ2-3; tentatively, D is TRBD2 (5 bases). CDR3 size: 14 residues. Germline V lookup: CDR1 SGHTA, CDR2 FQGTGA. V shed 3 bases and J shed 2 bases, with 9 bases lying between them. CDR3: CASSLGSLTDTQYF. In nucleotides, the CDR3 is TGTGCCAGCAGCTTGGGGAGTCTCACAGATACGCAGTATTTT.

The rearrangement uses TRBV6-5 and TRBJ2-1; 10 bases are shared with TRBD1. Germline trimming cut 4 bases from V and 7 bases from J; bases unmatched to any gene: 7. Germline lookup yields CDR1 MNHEY and CDR2 SVGAGI. This CDR3 is 15 amino acids long. In nucleotides, the CDR3 is TGTGCCAGCAGTTCACGGGACAGGGGACCGAATGAGCAGTTCTTC. Translation gives CASSSRDRGPNEQFF.